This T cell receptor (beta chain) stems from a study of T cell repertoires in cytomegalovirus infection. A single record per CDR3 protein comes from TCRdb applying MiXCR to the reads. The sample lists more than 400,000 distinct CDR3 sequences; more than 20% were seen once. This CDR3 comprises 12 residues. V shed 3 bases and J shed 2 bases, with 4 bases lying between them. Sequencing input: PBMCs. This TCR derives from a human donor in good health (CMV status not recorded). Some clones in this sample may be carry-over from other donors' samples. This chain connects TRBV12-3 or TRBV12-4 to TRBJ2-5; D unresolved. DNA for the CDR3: TGTGCCAGCAGTTTCATACAAGAGACCCAGTACTTC. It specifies CASSFIQETQYF.